This entry describes one TCR beta chain. The sample comes from a study of blood T cell repertoires in COVID-19. At the level of the study: Donors in the United States, Italy and Spain gave samples during acute or convalescent COVID-19. T cells, B-cell-depleted T cells, or PBMCs provided the cDNA or gDNA that served as material.

This table comes from immunoSEQ multiplex PCR, and its TCRdb copy is limited to in-frame clones, with some not included. There are 380,000 or so clones in the sample; about 89% occur only once, and about 1.2% lies in the top ten. The sequence came from a man aged 40-55 years with acute or convalescent COVID-19. The sample taken for sequencing was peripheral blood.

CDR3 loop: CASSLLATNSNQPQHF. The CDR3 coding sequence is TGTGCCAGCAGTTTATTGGCCACAAATAGCAATCAGCCCCAGCATTTT. The chain employs TRBV27 and TRBJ1-5; D remains ambiguous. The V end was cut by 1 base, the J end by 0 bases, with 10 bases between. The CDR3 is 16 amino acids. Germline values: CDR1 MNHEY, CDR2 SMNVEV (reference sequence).